This TCR beta chain was found in a study of blood T cell repertoires in COVID-19. At the level of the study: The United States, Italy and Spain supplied acute and convalescent COVID-19 samples. Sources were T cells, B-cell-depleted T cells, or PBMCs; the material itself was cDNA or gDNA.

Germline trimming cut 2 bases from V and 4 bases from J; bases unmatched to any gene: 6. The V gene's germline CDR1 is SGHTA and CDR2 FQGNSA. The CDR3 length is 17 residues. Original handling: Counts of nucleated cells, estimated from reference gene primer amplification, were obtained. The method was immunoSEQ multiplex PCR; TCRdb's version includes in-frame clones alone and lacks a portion of them. V and J calls and clone size are those listed in that table; D and trimming were worked out from the DNA. The sample yields more than 85,000 clones, approximately 85% seen once. The chain links TRBV7-2 to TRBJ1-3, with 12 bases aligning to TRBD1. The sample consisted of peripheral blood. The source of this sequence is a human donor in a cohort sampled during active COVID-19. The CDR3 loop reads CASSLFGTGGGGNTIYF. CDR3 nucleotide sequence: TGTGCCAGCAGCTTATTCGGGACAGGGGGCGGGGGAAACACCATATATTTT.